A selection of T cell receptor beta chains follows, all from one sample in a study of blood T cell repertoires in COVID-19. Sequencing was performed with immunoSEQ multiplex PCR; in TCRdb, only in-frame clones are kept and a portion is missing. The table has 230,000 or so clones, around 84% seen once. The sequenced material came from peripheral blood. The origin of the receptors is a woman between 40 and 50 years old who had recovered from COVID-19. Each CDR3 is given with its conserved first and last residue. Fields, in order: CDR3 DNA, CDR3 protein, clone size, J gene, CDR3 length, V gene, D gene. A D gene is named only where the DNA matches it firmly. Where a row states a size, it is once, few, many or the class of an expanded clone; other rows omit it.

CDR3 DNA: TGCGCCAGCAGCCAAGACTATGCCCAAGGAAACACCATATATTTT
CDR3 protein: CASSQDYAQGNTIYF
clone size: -
J gene: TRBJ1-3
CDR3 length: 15
V gene: TRBV4-3
D gene: -

CDR3 DNA: TGTGCCTGGAGTGTACGAGGGAGCGGGGGGAGTAATTCACCCCTCCACTTT
CDR3 protein: CAWSVRGSGGSNSPLHF
clone size: -
J gene: TRBJ1-6
CDR3 length: 17
V gene: TRBV30
D gene: -

CDR3 DNA: TGTGCCAGTAGTATGTGGGGGGACGAGACCCAGTACTTC
CDR3 protein: CASSMWGDETQYF
clone size: -
J gene: TRBJ2-5
CDR3 length: 13
V gene: TRBV19
D gene: -

CDR3 DNA: TGTGCCAGCAGCCAAGGGGTGGGACAAACCCTTAGGGGCACAGATACGCAGTATTTT
CDR3 protein: CASSQGVGQTLRGTDTQYF
clone size: once
J gene: TRBJ2-3
CDR3 length: 19
V gene: TRBV3-1/TRBV3-2
D gene: -

CDR3 DNA: TGTGCCATCAGCCGAGGGACAGGGGTCGAGCAGCCCCAGCATTTT
CDR3 protein: CAISRGTGVEQPQHF
clone size: -
J gene: TRBJ1-5
CDR3 length: 15
V gene: TRBV10-3
D gene: TRBD1

CDR3 DNA: TGTGCCAGCAGCCCTAAGCGGACCGGGGAGCTGTTTTTT
CDR3 protein: CASSPKRTGELFF
clone size: once
J gene: TRBJ2-2
CDR3 length: 13
V gene: TRBV6-2/TRBV6-3
D gene: -

CDR3 DNA: TGTGCCAGCAGCCCTACTCGACTAGCGGGGGGGCCATGGGATACGCAGTATTTT
CDR3 protein: CASSPTRLAGGPWDTQYF
clone size: once
J gene: TRBJ2-3
CDR3 length: 18
V gene: TRBV7-6
D gene: TRBD2

CDR3 DNA: TGTGCCAGCAGCTCACTAGCGGGGGGGAGGGTTTACACAGATACGCAGTATTTT
CDR3 protein: CASSSLAGGRVYTDTQYF
clone size: once
J gene: TRBJ2-3
CDR3 length: 18
V gene: TRBV7-2
D gene: TRBD2

CDR3 DNA: TGTGCCAGCAGCTTAGTCTGGGACACAGGGAGCTCCTACGAGCAGTACTTC
CDR3 protein: CASSLVWDTGSSYEQYF
clone size: -
J gene: TRBJ2-7
CDR3 length: 17
V gene: TRBV11-2
D gene: -

CDR3 DNA: TGCGCCAGCAGTGCCCCTAGCGGGGGATACAATGAGCAGTTCTTC
CDR3 protein: CASSAPSGGYNEQFF
clone size: -
J gene: TRBJ2-1
CDR3 length: 15
V gene: TRBV10-2
D gene: TRBD2

CDR3 DNA: TGTGCCAGCAGTCCGACGGGAGCCCAGCCCCAGCATTTT
CDR3 protein: CASSPTGAQPQHF
clone size: once
J gene: TRBJ1-5
CDR3 length: 13
V gene: TRBV7-9
D gene: -

CDR3 DNA: TGTGCCAGTAGTATTGCGGGAAATGAAAAACTGTTTTTT
CDR3 protein: CASSIAGNEKLFF
clone size: once
J gene: TRBJ1-4
CDR3 length: 13
V gene: TRBV19
D gene: -

CDR3 DNA: TGTGCCAGCAGCTCGACAGGGTTGAACACTGAAGCTTTCTTT
CDR3 protein: CASSSTGLNTEAFF
clone size: -
J gene: TRBJ1-1
CDR3 length: 14
V gene: TRBV5-5
D gene: TRBD1

CDR3 DNA: TGTGCCAGCAGCGCGACTAGCTCCCCAGATACGCAGTATTTT
CDR3 protein: CASSATSSPDTQYF
clone size: -
J gene: TRBJ2-3
CDR3 length: 14
V gene: TRBV2
D gene: TRBD2

CDR3 DNA: TGTGCCAGCAGCCGGTCGTTACAGGGGAACATTCAGTACTTC
CDR3 protein: CASSRSLQGNIQYF
clone size: -
J gene: TRBJ2-4
CDR3 length: 14
V gene: TRBV13
D gene: TRBD1

CDR3 DNA: TGTGCCAGCAGCCTTCTAGCGGGGGAGACCCAGTACTTC
CDR3 protein: CASSLLAGETQYF
clone size: -
J gene: TRBJ2-5
CDR3 length: 13
V gene: TRBV7-9
D gene: TRBD2

CDR3 DNA: TGTGCCACCAGTGATCCGGGACAGGGGGGATCCAATGAGCAGTTCTTC
CDR3 protein: CATSDPGQGGSNEQFF
clone size: -
J gene: TRBJ2-1
CDR3 length: 16
V gene: TRBV24-1
D gene: TRBD1

CDR3 DNA: TGCGCCAGCAGCGGGGGACAGGGTTATGGCTACACCTTC
CDR3 protein: CASSGGQGYGYTF
clone size: -
J gene: TRBJ1-2
CDR3 length: 13
V gene: TRBV5-1
D gene: TRBD1

CDR3 DNA: TGTGCCAGCAGCCGAAGGGGTGGCTACACCTTC
CDR3 protein: CASSRRGGYTF
clone size: -
J gene: TRBJ1-2
CDR3 length: 11
V gene: TRBV3-1/TRBV3-2
D gene: -

CDR3 DNA: TGTGCCACCAGCAGAGATCTGGGAGGGGGTCAGCCCCAGCATTTT
CDR3 protein: CATSRDLGGGQPQHF
clone size: once
J gene: TRBJ1-5
CDR3 length: 15
V gene: TRBV15
D gene: -

CDR3 DNA: TGTGCCAGCAGCGTGAAGACTAGCGGGGGGGTATCAGATACGCAGTATTTT
CDR3 protein: CASSVKTSGGVSDTQYF
clone size: -
J gene: TRBJ2-3
CDR3 length: 17
V gene: TRBV9
D gene: TRBD2

CDR3 DNA: TGCGCCAGCAGCTTGTCTCCAGGGGGCCTATCACCCCTCCACTTT
CDR3 protein: CASSLSPGGLSPLHF
clone size: -
J gene: TRBJ1-6
CDR3 length: 15
V gene: TRBV5-1
D gene: TRBD1

CDR3 DNA: TGTGCCAGCAGTTTAGGGGGGGGCCACAATGAGCAGTTCTTC
CDR3 protein: CASSLGGGHNEQFF
clone size: -
J gene: TRBJ2-1
CDR3 length: 14
V gene: TRBV27
D gene: -

CDR3 DNA: TGCGCCAGCAGCGGACAGGGACGGGGAGAGACCCAGTACTTC
CDR3 protein: CASSGQGRGETQYF
clone size: once
J gene: TRBJ2-5
CDR3 length: 14
V gene: TRBV5-1
D gene: TRBD1

CDR3 DNA: TGTGCCAGCAGCCAACAGGGTTCATCTTTCGAGCAGTACTTC
CDR3 protein: CASSQQGSSFEQYF
clone size: -
J gene: TRBJ2-7
CDR3 length: 14
V gene: TRBV3-1/TRBV3-2
D gene: -

CDR3 DNA: TGTGCCAGCAAATTCGCCGACGCTGGGGGGGAGCAGTACTTC
CDR3 protein: CASKFADAGGEQYF
clone size: few
J gene: TRBJ2-7
CDR3 length: 14
V gene: TRBV11-2
D gene: -

CDR3 DNA: TGTGCCAGCAGCTTGGTCCAGGGGATTGACTCTGGAAACACCATATATTTT
CDR3 protein: CASSLVQGIDSGNTIYF
clone size: -
J gene: TRBJ1-3
CDR3 length: 17
V gene: TRBV5-6
D gene: -

CDR3 DNA: TGTGCCAGTAGTATATCGGGGGGCGCGGGGACTGAAGCTTTCTTT
CDR3 protein: CASSISGGAGTEAFF
clone size: -
J gene: TRBJ1-1
CDR3 length: 15
V gene: TRBV19
D gene: -

CDR3 DNA: TGTGCCAGCAGCGCCCGGTTGACAGGTAATGATGAGCAGTTCTTC
CDR3 protein: CASSARLTGNDEQFF
clone size: -
J gene: TRBJ2-1
CDR3 length: 15
V gene: TRBV7-2
D gene: -

CDR3 DNA: TGTGCAAGTCGCTCAGAGGCTAGCGGGGGGGCCCCAGATACGCAGTATTTT
CDR3 protein: CASRSEASGGAPDTQYF
clone size: once
J gene: TRBJ2-3
CDR3 length: 17
V gene: TRBV12-2
D gene: -

CDR3 DNA: TGTGCTAGCAGCCCCGACGGGAGAGAGACCCAGTACTTC
CDR3 protein: CASSPDGRETQYF
clone size: -
J gene: TRBJ2-5
CDR3 length: 13
V gene: TRBV7-7
D gene: -

CDR3 DNA: TGTGCCAGCAGCGAACCGGGACTAGCGGGGAAAGAGACCCAGTACTTC
CDR3 protein: CASSEPGLAGKETQYF
clone size: -
J gene: TRBJ2-5
CDR3 length: 16
V gene: TRBV9
D gene: TRBD2

CDR3 DNA: TGTGCCATCAGTGGGGGCAGGGGATATGGCTACACCTTC
CDR3 protein: CAISGGRGYGYTF
clone size: -
J gene: TRBJ1-2
CDR3 length: 13
V gene: TRBV10-3
D gene: -